Below are 9 T cell receptor beta chains sequenced from a single sample in a study of shared clonotypes between healthy human individuals. Clones were sequenced by immunoSEQ multiplex PCR, and TCRdb holds only the in-frame ones, with some missing. The sample has around 1.9 million clones, under 95% seen once. As defined, naive CD8 cells were CD45RO-negative and positively selected for CCR7, with terminally differentiated effector memory CD45RA+ cells excluded. What was sequenced was naive CD8+ T cells from PBMCs. These receptors were obtained from a young man in good health. Some clones in this sample may be carry-over from other donors' samples.

The chain uses TRBV2 and TRBJ2-2; TRBD1 might be the D (6 bases). The germline V gene has CDR1 SNHLY and CDR2 FYNNEI. The CDR3 is 17 amino acids. Trimming left V 1 base short and J 3 bases short, with 15 bases between. CDR3 nucleotides: TGTGCCAGCAGTGAAGAGGCGGGCAGGGGAGACACCGGGGAGCTGTTTTTT. Translating gives CASSEEAGRGDTGELFF. Using reference TRBV2 and TRBJ2-2 for the parts outside the CDR3, the full variable domain is EPEVTQTPSHQVTQMGQEVILRCVPISNHLYFYWYRQILGQKVEFLVSFYNNEISEKSEIFDDQFSVERPDGSNFTLKIRSTKLEDSAMYFCASSEEAGRGDTGELFFGEGSRLTVL.

The chain uses TRBV7-9 and TRBJ2-5, with D uncertain. The CDR3 has 12 amino acids. V was pared by 5 bases and J by 4 bases, with 8 bases between. Germline-derived CDR1 and CDR2 are SEHNR and FQNEAQ (reference sequence). Written as DNA, the CDR3 is TGTGCCAGCAGCCCAGATGGAGAGACCCAGTACTTC. Protein sequence: CASSPDGETQYF.

This chain links TRBV7-7 with TRBJ2-7; TRBD1 aligns across 9 bases. Germline V CDR1 and CDR2: SSHAT, FNYEAQ (reference sequence). The length of the CDR3 is 14 residues. Unmatched junction bases numbered 7, after V lost 5 bases and J lost 5 bases. CDR3 nucleotide sequence: TGTGCCAGCAGCCTATCGGGACAGGGTGACGAGCAGTACTTC. Its protein product is CASSLSGQGDEQYF.

This sequence joins TRBV19 and TRBJ2-4; no firm D call. Trimming stripped 6 bases from V and 4 bases from J, with 10 bases between. CDR1 LNHDA and CDR2 SQIVND come from the germline V gene (reference sequence). CDR3 length: 13 residues. The CDR3 here is CASRVPGKNIQYF. Written as DNA, the CDR3 is TGTGCCAGTAGGGTCCCCGGGAAAAACATTCAGTACTTC.

This chain links TRBV6-1 with TRBJ2-1; the match to TRBD2 covers 7 bases. The V gene's germline CDR1 is MNHNS and CDR2 SASEGT. With V trimmed by 4 bases and J by 7 bases, 7 bases remained unmatched. The CDR3 runs to 14 residues. The CDR3 protein is CASSVSGGSNEQFF. For the CDR3, the DNA is TGTGCCAGCAGTGTGAGCGGCGGGAGTAATGAGCAGTTCTTC.

This rearrangement joins TRBV4-2 to TRBJ2-5, with D unclear. Germline V gene data show CDR1 as LGHNA and CDR2 as YNFKEQ. The CDR3 has 18 residues. V lost 0 bases, J lost 5 bases, and 22 bases lay in between. The CDR3 here is CASSQDLPEGRHWETQYF. The CDR3, as DNA: TGTGCCAGCAGCCAAGACCTCCCCGAAGGAAGACATTGGGAGACCCAGTACTTC.

The rearrangement uses TRBV6-5 and TRBJ1-1, with a tentative D call TRBD1 (6 bases). CDR1 and CDR2 (germline): MNHEY, SVGAGI. The germline V and J ends were trimmed by 0 bases and 1 base, with 9 bases remaining between them. The CDR3 is made up of 15 amino acids. CDR3 loop: CASSYSTGANTEAFF. The CDR3 bases are TGTGCCAGCAGTTACTCGACAGGTGCGAACACTGAAGCTTTCTTT.

This chain connects TRBV11-2 to TRBJ1-3; 10 nucleotides align to TRBD1. The length of the CDR3 is 16 residues. V gave up 5 bases and J gave up 4 bases; unmatched junction bases: 8. CDR1 SGHAT and CDR2 FQNNGV come from the germline V gene. The CDR3 sequence is CASSPGTGASGNTIYF. The CDR3 DNA reads as TGTGCCAGCAGCCCGGGGACAGGGGCCTCCGGAAACACCATATATTTT.

The chain uses TRBV5-6 and TRBJ2-1; possibly TRBD1 for D (5 bases). Trimming stripped 1 base from V and 9 bases from J, with 11 bases between. The CDR3 runs 13 residues. CDR1 and CDR2 from the germline V gene are SGHDT and YYEEEE. CDR3 in amino acids: CASSLKGVREQFF. CDR3 bases: TGTGCCAGCAGCTTGAAAGGGGTGCGTGAGCAGTTCTTC.